The entry below gives a single T cell receptor beta chain sequence along with its context. The target antigen is unknown. Germline CDR1 MNHEY, CDR2 SVGEGT. Losses at the gene ends were 2 bases for V and 6 bases for J; bases not matched to a gene: 7. This CDR3 spans 15 amino acids. The data were taken from a study of T cell repertoires in cytomegalovirus infection. TCRdb analysed the reads with MiXCR anew, one entry per CDR3 protein. The data show 700,000 to 900,000 distinct CDR3 sequences, 25% to 30% seen once. This sequence joins TRBV6-2 or TRBV6-3 and TRBJ1-2; 9 bases fit TRBD1. The receptor was derived from a human donor in good health (CMV status not recorded). Some clones in this sample may be carry-over from other donors' samples. The sample in question was cultured CD8+ T cells from PBMCs, obtained from culture after CMV antigen stimulation. CDR3 coding DNA: TGTGCCAGCAGTTACGGGCCGACAGGGGGAAATGGCTACACCTTC. It specifies CASSYGPTGGNGYTF.